This T cell receptor beta chain was sequenced for a study of control samples from healthy donors and cancer patients. The CDR3 loop spans 16 amino acids. Trimming took off 2 bases at V and 3 bases at J, with 14 bases between the two ends. CDR1 is MDHEN and CDR2 is SYDVKM in the germline V gene. The assay was immunoSEQ multiplex PCR, and TCRdb's table has in-frame clones only and misses some. Among roughly 120,000 clones, 80% to 90% were seen once, and the ten largest hold about 1%. V usage is TRBV28 and J usage is TRBJ2-1, with a weak D call TRBD1 (6 bases). The receptor was derived from a woman aged 50 to 60 with colorectal cancer. Specimen: PBMCs. The CDR3 DNA follows: TGTGCCAGCAGTTTAGAGTTGGGCAGGGGCTACAATGAGCAGTTCTTC. This encodes CASSLELGRGYNEQFF.